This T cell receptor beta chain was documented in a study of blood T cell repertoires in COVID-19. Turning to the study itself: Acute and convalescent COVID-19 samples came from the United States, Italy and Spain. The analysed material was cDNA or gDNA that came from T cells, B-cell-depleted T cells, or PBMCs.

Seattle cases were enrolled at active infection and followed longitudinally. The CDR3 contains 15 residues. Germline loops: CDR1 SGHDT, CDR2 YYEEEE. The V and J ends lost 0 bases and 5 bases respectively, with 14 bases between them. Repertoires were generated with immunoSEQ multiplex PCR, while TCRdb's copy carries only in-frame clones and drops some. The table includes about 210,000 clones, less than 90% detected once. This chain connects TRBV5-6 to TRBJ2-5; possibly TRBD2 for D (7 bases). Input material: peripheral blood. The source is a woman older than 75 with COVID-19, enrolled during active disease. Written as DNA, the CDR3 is TGTGCCAGCAGCTTGGCCCGGGGGGCGGTGGAGACCCAGTACTTC. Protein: CASSLARGAVETQYF.